The next 9 T cell receptor beta chains were all read from a single sample in a study of T cells after somatic rescue of genetic block. Assay: immunoSEQ multiplex PCR; the TCRdb copy retains only in-frame clones and omits some. The sample includes 55,000 to 70,000 clones, around 93% of them seen just once. The sample comprised peripheral blood mononuclear cells (PBMCs). The receptors derive from a man aged 40-55 years.

V and J are TRBV15 and TRBJ1-5; D perhaps matches TRBD1 (6 bases). The CDR3 is 19 amino acids. Germline CDR1 LNHNV, CDR2 YYDKDF (reference sequence). The ends were cut back, 5 bases at V and 0 bases at J, with 23 bases in the middle. The CDR3: CATSPSVLLGQYSNQPQHF. Here the CDR3 DNA reads TGTGCCACCAGCCCCTCTGTCCTCCTAGGACAGTATAGCAATCAGCCCCAGCATTTT.

The chain is built from TRBV9 and TRBJ2-7; weak D call: TRBD2 (6 bases). CDR1 is SGDLS and CDR2 is YYNGEE in the germline V gene. The CDR3 consists of 15 residues. Trimming pared 0 bases from V and 3 bases from J, leaving 13 bases between. The DNA of the CDR3 is TGTGCCAGCAGCGTAGGAATGTACGGGGGCTACGAGCAGTACTTC. Encoded protein: CASSVGMYGGYEQYF.

The chain joins TRBV18 to TRBJ2-5; 7 nucleotides align to TRBD1. Per germline, CDR1 KGHSH and CDR2 LQKENI. J lost 2 bases, V lost 8 bases, and 5 bases had no gene match. This CDR3 contains 13 residues. The CDR3, as DNA: TGTGCCAGCCCGCGACAGGGACAAGAGACCCAGTACTTC. Protein: CASPRQGQETQYF.

The chain couples TRBV20-1 to TRBJ2-5; D possibly corresponds to TRBD2 (5 bases). Trimming cost V 5 bases and J 5 bases, with 9 bases left between them. The CDR3 is 11 amino acids. CDR1 DFQATT and CDR2 SNEGSKA come from the germline V gene (reference sequence). CDR3 sequence reads: CSARDGETQYF. CDR3 DNA sequence: TGCAGTGCTCGGGATGGGGAGACCCAGTACTTC.

The chain uses TRBV19 and TRBJ2-1, with D perhaps matching TRBD1 (5 bases). The CDR3 loop spans 14 amino acids. Germline V gene lookup returns CDR1 LNHDA and CDR2 SQIVND (reference sequence). The germline V and J ends were trimmed by 6 bases and 4 bases, with 13 bases remaining between them. CDR3 protein: CASSFQDIYNEQFF. CDR3 bases: TGTGCCAGTAGCTTCCAGGACATATACAATGAGCAGTTCTTC.

The V gene is TRBV7-9, the J gene TRBJ1-1; the D is unclear. Germline values: CDR1 SEHNR, CDR2 FQNEAQ (reference sequence). This CDR3 is built from 15 residues. Trimming left V 5 bases short and J 8 bases short, with 21 bases between. CDR3: CASSPPFRIGQEAFF. The DNA of the CDR3 is TGTGCCAGCAGCCCGCCATTCCGGATTGGGCAGGAAGCTTTCTTT.

The rearrangement joins TRBV2 to TRBJ2-7; TRBD1 is a possible D gene (5 bases). Germline CDR1 reads SNHLY; CDR2 reads FYNNEI. This CDR3 comprises 13 residues. Between the trimmed V and J ends, which lost 8 bases and 0 bases, there was a span of 11 bases. The CDR3 nucleotides read TGTGCCAGCTCTCTGGACAACTCCTACGAGCAGTACTTC. Its protein is CASSLDNSYEQYF. The full variable domain, its missing parts supplied by reference TRBV2 and TRBJ2-7, is EPEVTQTPSHQVTQMGQEVILRCVPISNHLYFYWYRQILGQKVEFLVSFYNNEISEKSEIFDDQFSVERPDGSNFTLKIRSTKLEDSAMYFCASSLDNSYEQYFGPGTRLTVT.

This rearrangement joins TRBV7-9 to TRBJ1-1, with TRBD1 identical over 9 bases. Unmatched junction bases numbered 11, after V lost 5 bases and J lost 4 bases. This CDR3 is 16 amino acids long. Germline CDR1 SEHNR, CDR2 FQNEAQ (reference sequence). The CDR3 nucleotides read TGTGCCAGCAGCCCCACAAGGGACAGGGTAGGCACTGAAGCTTTCTTT. Protein product: CASSPTRDRVGTEAFF.

This rearrangement joins TRBV18 to TRBJ1-1; D not certain. The CDR3 is 14 residues long. V lost 2 bases and J lost 3, with 10 bases in between. The V gene's germline CDR1 is KGHSH and CDR2 LQKENI. CDR3 residues: CASSPGVGDTEAFF. CDR3 bases: TGTGCCAGCTCACCAGGGGTTGGGGACACTGAAGCTTTCTTT.